These 7 T cell receptor beta chains share one sample of origin, sequenced in a study of T cell changes during pregnancy in multiple sclerosis. Profiling relied on immunoSEQ multiplex PCR, and the TCRdb table lists in-frame clones only, not all of them. The profile covers 20,000 to 30,000 clones, with 89% appearing a single time and roughly 17% taken by the ten largest. Sequenced here: CD8+ T cells from peripheral blood mononuclear cells, sampled in the second trimester of pregnancy. These receptors all stem from a female donor with multiple sclerosis, enrolled in a pregnancy study.

The chain joins TRBV9 to TRBJ2-7; the match to TRBD1 covers 10 bases. Trimming removed 0 bases from V and 0 bases from J; junction bases left unmatched: 0. The germline V gene has CDR1 SGDLS and CDR2 YYNGEE. The CDR3 extends over 15 amino acids. The CDR3 region is CASSVGQGASYEQYF. The CDR3 DNA sequence: TGTGCCAGCAGCGTAGGACAGGGGGCCTCCTACGAGCAGTACTTC.

A note on this clone: An end of the junction does not agree with germline; a read error may underlie this. V and J are TRBV6-5 and TRBJ2-6, with TRBD1 as a possible D gene (5 bases). There are 15 residues in the CDR3. Germline-derived CDR1 and CDR2 are MNHEY and SVGAGI. The CDR3 nucleotides are TGTGCCAGCAGTTCTCAAAGCTCTGGGGCCAACGTCCCGACTTTC. Its translation: CASSSQSSGANVPTF.

This chain uses TRBV9 with TRBJ2-1; 10 nucleotides match TRBD2. The CDR3 contains 17 residues. The junction had 11 bases not matched to a gene; V was cut back by 0 bases and J by 8 bases. Germline CDR1 reads SGDLS; CDR2 reads YYNGEE. The CDR3 sequence: CASSVGGLAGVIDEQFF. In DNA form, the CDR3 reads TGTGCCAGCAGCGTAGGAGGGCTAGCGGGAGTGATAGATGAGCAGTTCTTC.

This chain connects TRBV5-1 to TRBJ2-4, with 8 bases that match TRBD2. The CDR3 has 15 amino acids. V lost 4 bases to trimming and J lost 5 bases; unmatched junction nucleotides: 8. From germline, CDR1 is SGHRS and CDR2 YFSETQ. The CDR3 loop is CASSPGGGNQNIQYF. The CDR3 nucleotides read TGCGCCAGCAGCCCCGGGGGGGGGAACCAAAACATTCAGTACTTC.

This chain uses TRBV25-1 with TRBJ1-1; no reliable D call. The CDR3 runs 14 residues. The V gene lost 1 base and the J gene lost 4 bases, with 10 bases spanning the gap. Germline V gene data show CDR1 as MGHDK and CDR2 as SYGVNS. CDR3 coding DNA: TGTGCCAGCAGTGAATTAGGAGATGCCACTGAAGCTTTCTTT. This translates into CASSELGDATEAFF.

CDR3 coding DNA: TGTGCCACCAGCAGCACATTTGGGGGCGATGAGCAGTTCTTC. This translates into CATSSTFGGDEQFF. V gene TRBV15 combines with J gene TRBJ2-1; TRBD1 is a possible D gene (6 bases). Looked up from germline, CDR1 is LNHNV and CDR2 is YYDKDF (reference sequence). The length of the CDR3 is 14 residues. Trimming removed 3 bases from V and 8 bases from J, with 14 bases in between.

The chain employs TRBV28 and TRBJ1-2, with 9 bases aligning to TRBD1. J was trimmed by 4 bases and V by 5 bases; bases with no gene match: 8. This CDR3 is 15 amino acids long. Germline loops: CDR1 MDHEN, CDR2 SYDVKM. For the CDR3, the DNA is TGTGCCAGCAGTACCCCGGGACAGGGAGTCTATGGCTACACCTTC. Its translation: CASSTPGQGVYGYTF.